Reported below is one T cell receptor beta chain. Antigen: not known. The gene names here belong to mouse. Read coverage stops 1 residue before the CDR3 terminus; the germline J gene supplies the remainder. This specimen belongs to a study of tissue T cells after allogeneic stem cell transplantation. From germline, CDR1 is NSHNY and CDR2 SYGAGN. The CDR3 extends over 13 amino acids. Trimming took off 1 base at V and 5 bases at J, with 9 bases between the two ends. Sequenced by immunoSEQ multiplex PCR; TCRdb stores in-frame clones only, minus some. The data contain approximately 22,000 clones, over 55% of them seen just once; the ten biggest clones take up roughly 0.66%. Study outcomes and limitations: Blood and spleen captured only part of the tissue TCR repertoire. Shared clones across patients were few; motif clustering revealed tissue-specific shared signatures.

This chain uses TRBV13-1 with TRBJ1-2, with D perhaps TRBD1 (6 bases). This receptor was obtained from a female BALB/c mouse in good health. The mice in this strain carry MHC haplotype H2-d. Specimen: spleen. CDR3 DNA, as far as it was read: TGTGCCAGCAGTGATACAGGGAGGTCCGACTACACC. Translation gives CASSDTGRSDYT. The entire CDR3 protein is CASSDTGRSDYTF.